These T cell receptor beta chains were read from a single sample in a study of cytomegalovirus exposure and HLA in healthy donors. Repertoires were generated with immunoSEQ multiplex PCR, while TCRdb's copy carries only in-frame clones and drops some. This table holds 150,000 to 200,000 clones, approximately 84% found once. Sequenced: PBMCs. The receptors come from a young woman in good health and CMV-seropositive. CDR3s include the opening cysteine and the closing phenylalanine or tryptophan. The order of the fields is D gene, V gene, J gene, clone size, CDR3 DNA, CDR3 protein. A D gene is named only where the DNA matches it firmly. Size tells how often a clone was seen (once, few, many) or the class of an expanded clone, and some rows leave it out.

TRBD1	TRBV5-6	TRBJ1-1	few	TGTGCCAGCAGCGCGGGACAGATGAACACTGAAGCTTTCTTT	CASSAGQMNTEAFF
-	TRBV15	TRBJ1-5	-	TGTGCCACCAGCAGACCCTCCGGGACCCAGCATTTT	CATSRPSGTQHF
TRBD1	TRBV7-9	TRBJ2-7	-	TGTGCCAGCAGCCACGTCCACAGGGGTACCTACGAGCAGTACTTC	CASSHVHRGTYEQYF
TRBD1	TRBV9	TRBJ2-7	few	TGTGCCAGCAGCGTAGGGGGACAGGGCTACGAGCAGTACTTC	CASSVGGQGYEQYF
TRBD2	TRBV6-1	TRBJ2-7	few	TGTGCCAGCGCCTGGGGACTAGTTCGCGAGCAGTACTTC	CASAWGLVREQYF
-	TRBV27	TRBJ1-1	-	TGTGCCAGCAGTGACACCGGGAACACTGAAGCTTTCTTT	CASSDTGNTEAFF
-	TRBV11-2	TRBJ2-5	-	TGTGCCAGTCAGACAGGCGTAGAGACCCAGTACTTC	CASQTGVETQYF
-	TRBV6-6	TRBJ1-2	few	TGTGCCAGCAGTTCAGGACAGCCTACCAAGTATGGCTACACCTTC	CASSSGQPTKYGYTF
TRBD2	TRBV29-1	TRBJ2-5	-	TGCAGCGGCGGGGGTTTCGGCGAGACCCAGTACTTC	CSGGGFGETQYF
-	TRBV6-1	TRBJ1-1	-	TGTACCAGCAGTGCGAAACCAGGGCCCACTGAAGCTTTCTTT	CTSSAKPGPTEAFF
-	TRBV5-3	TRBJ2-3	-	TGTGCCAGAAGAACGGGTTTCACAGATACGCAGTATTTT	CARRTGFTDTQYF
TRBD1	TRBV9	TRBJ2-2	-	TGTGCCAGCAGCCGAGGGGGCACCTCGAACACCGGGGAGCTGTTTTTT	CASSRGGTSNTGELFF
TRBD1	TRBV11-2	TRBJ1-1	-	TGTGCCAGCAGCTTAACTGGGACAGTGAACACTGAAGCTTTCTTT	CASSLTGTVNTEAFF
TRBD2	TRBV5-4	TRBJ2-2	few	TGTGCCAGCAGCCCCGGACTAGCGGGGTCGTTCACCGGGGAGCTGTTTTTT	CASSPGLAGSFTGELFF